This T cell receptor (beta chain) was documented in a study of post-analysis software for immune sequencing data. Of note for this clonotype: The antigen is undetermined.

Study-level points and caveats: TRBV5-6, TRBV5-1 and TRBV20-1 belonged to a set of roughly 5 TRBV segments that were more frequent in patients than controls.

Germline trimming cut 0 bases from V and 8 bases from J; bases unmatched to any gene: 12. CDR3 length: 16 residues. CDR1 and CDR2 (germline): DFQATT, SNEGSKA (reference sequence). Presence of unique molecular identifiers characterized the TCR beta cDNA libraries. TCRdb re-called the PCR reads through MiXCR, storing one row per CDR3 protein. The top ten clones hold approximately 4.3% of a sample with some 890,000 distinct CDR3 sequences, 53% of them seen once. The sequence derives from a girl between 5 and 17 years old with multiple sclerosis. Material: blood. The gene calls are TRBV20-1 and TRBJ2-1; 8 bases align to TRBD2. The CDR3 protein is CSARDRRGGMRDEQFF. CDR3 nucleotide sequence: TGCAGTGCTAGAGATCGCCGGGGGGGGATGAGGGATGAGCAGTTCTTC.